This entry lists 22 T cell receptor beta chains sequenced from one sample in a study of read filtering for tumor transcriptome and immune sequencing. This library used around 0.4 ug RNA and molecular barcoded adaptors spanning alpha/delta and beta/gamma chains. Each CDR3 protein is one row after TCRdb ran MiXCR on the reads. The sample lists roughly 130,000 distinct CDR3 sequences, approximately 13% occurring once. The specimen was a population of CD138-negative cells sorted from bone marrow. These TCRs come from a donor aged 40 or older with multiple myeloma.

As regards this clonotype: With a much larger clone just one base away, this may be a read error. The chain uses TRBV20-1 and TRBJ1-5; D ambiguous. CDR3 length: 13 amino acids. Germline V gene data show CDR1 as DFQATT and CDR2 as SNEGSKA (reference sequence). Trimming took 6 bases from V and 6 from J, leaving 15 bases between them. CDR3 sequence reads: CSALSGWGQPQHF. The CDR3 DNA reads TGCAGTGCCCTTAGCGGGTGGGGTCAGCCCCAGCATTTT.

This clonotype was counted ten times or more. V and J are TRBV5-1 and TRBJ2-6; maybe TRBD1 (6 bases). V lost 4 bases to trimming and J lost 0 bases, with 14 bases between them. In germline, CDR1 is SGHRS, CDR2 YFSETQ. This CDR3 comprises 17 residues. CDR3 nucleotides: TGCGCCAGCAGCCGGGACACCCACCGCTCTGGGGCCAACGTCCTGACTTTC. Residues: CASSRDTHRSGANVLTF.

The V gene is TRBV20-1, the J gene TRBJ2-3, with D maybe TRBD2 (6 bases). Germline CDR1 is DFQATT and CDR2 is SNEGSKA (reference sequence). V was cut by 6 bases and J by 2 bases, with 18 bases left in between. The CDR3 consists of 15 residues. The CDR3 DNA follows: TGCAGTGCCGAGCGGCTAGCGTCCAACACAGATACGCAGTATTTT. Translating gives CSAERLASNTDTQYF.

This clonotype occurred a few times. The chain is built from TRBV29-1 and TRBJ2-5; D might be TRBD2 (5 bases). CDR1 SQVTM and CDR2 ANQGSEA come from the germline V gene. V was clipped by 6 bases and J by 5 bases, with 16 bases between them. This CDR3 contains 13 residues. The CDR3 here is CSVARRGGETQYF. DNA for the CDR3: TGCAGCGTAGCCAGGCGTGGCGGGGAGACCCAGTACTTC.

This clonotype was recorded at least ten times. This chain joins TRBV18 and TRBJ1-4; 10 bases match TRBD1. CDR1 and CDR2 (germline): KGHSH, LQKENI. Unmatched junction bases numbered 9, after V lost 3 bases and J lost 8 bases. The CDR3 loop spans 16 amino acids. In nucleotides, the CDR3 is TGTGCCAGCTCACCCGGGACAGGGGCCGGGGAAGAAAAACTGTTTTTT. It translates to CASSPGTGAGEEKLFF.

This chain links TRBV19 with TRBJ2-2; TRBD2 matches at 8 bases. CDR3 length equals 16 residues. Germline V gives CDR1 LNHDA, CDR2 SQIVND (reference sequence). V lost 6 bases to trimming and J lost 6 bases; unmatched junction nucleotides: 12. The DNA of the CDR3 is TGTGCCAGTAGCGACAAAGCGGGAGTTTTTCCCGGGGAGCTGTTTTTT. Protein sequence: CASSDKAGVFPGELFF. Variable domain in full (rest from reference TRBV19 and TRBJ2-2): DGGITQSPKYLFRKEGQNVTLSCEQNLNHDAMYWYRQDPGQGLRLIYYSQIVNDFQKGDIAEGYSVSREKKESFPLTVTSAQKNPTAFYLCASSDKAGVFPGELFFGEGSRLTVL.

This clonotype appeared a few times. Here the CDR3 omits its conserved ending phenylalanine or tryptophan, so a read error is the likely source. The DNA is omitted, as the CDR3 cannot be located on it reliably, and the CDR3 follows TCRdb's listing. This chain links TRBV14 with TRBJ2-1; the table gives TRBD2 as D, unverified against the DNA. The CDR3 region is 18 residues in length, termini included. Germline lookup yields CDR1 SGHDN and CDR2 FVKESK. This chain's CDR3 is CASSQDLGTSGGGNEQLY.

This clonotype was picked up many times. The rearrangement links TRBV7-9 to TRBJ1-4, with TRBD1 matching 9 bases. The CDR3 is 15 residues long. The V gene's germline CDR1 is SEHNR and CDR2 FQNEAQ (reference sequence). Germline trimming cut 5 bases from V and 7 bases from J; bases unmatched to any gene: 8. CDR3 bases: TGTGCCAGCAGCACGCCGGGACAGGGCTCTGAAAAACTGTTTTTT. This encodes CASSTPGQGSEKLFF.

This chain uses TRBV15 with TRBJ1-6, with unresolved D. The V end was cut by 1 base, the J end by 0 bases, with 7 bases between. The CDR3 sequence is 16 residues long. Germline lookup yields CDR1 LNHNV and CDR2 YYDKDF (reference sequence). The CDR3 is CATSRAGSSYNSPLHF. CDR3 DNA: TGTGCCACCAGCAGAGCTGGAAGCTCCTATAATTCACCCCTCCACTTT. The whole variable domain, remainder taken from reference TRBV15 and TRBJ1-6, is DAMVIQNPRYQVTQFGKPVTLSCSQTLNHNVMYWYQQKSSQAPKLLFHYYDKDFNNEADTPDNFQSRRPNTSFCFLDIRSPGLGDTAMYLCATSRAGSSYNSPLHFGNGTRLTVT.

At least ten counts were recorded for this clonotype. This sequence joins TRBV20-1 and TRBJ2-5, with D perhaps TRBD2 (7 bases). CDR1 and CDR2 from the germline V gene are DFQATT and SNEGSKA (reference sequence). V lost 0 bases, J lost 5 bases, and 16 bases lay in between. This CDR3 is 15 amino acids long. CDR3 sequence (DNA): TGCAGTGCTAGAGACCGAGGGGGGGCAGGGGAGACCCAGTACTTC. Translating it yields CSARDRGGAGETQYF.

This clonotype was detected many times. The V gene is TRBV29-1, the J gene TRBJ2-1; the D gene is possibly TRBD2 (6 bases). The CDR3 runs 13 residues. Germline values: CDR1 SQVTM, CDR2 ANQGSEA. V shed 3 bases and J shed 3 bases, with 9 bases lying between them. In DNA form, the CDR3 reads TGCAGCGTTGACGGGAGAAACTACAATGAGCAGTTCTTC. Amino acids: CSVDGRNYNEQFF.

Many counts were recorded for this clonotype. V and J are TRBV29-1 and TRBJ2-2, with D possibly TRBD2 on 5 matching bases. Germline V gene data show CDR1 as SQVTM and CDR2 as ANQGSEA. The CDR3 is 10 residues long. The CDR3 here is CRRRYGELFF. The CDR3 DNA is TGCAGGCGGAGGTACGGGGAGCTGTTTTTT.

This clonotype was observed at least ten times. The chain carries TRBV9 and TRBJ1-1, with no clear D. Trimming removed 4 bases at V and 3 bases at J, with 13 bases between. CDR1 is SGDLS and CDR2 is YYNGEE in the germline V gene. CDR3 length equals 14 residues. CDR3 in amino acids: CASSPARADTEAFF. CDR3 DNA sequence: TGTGCCAGCAGCCCCGCCCGGGCGGACACTGAAGCTTTCTTT.

This clonotype was observed at least ten times. The chain recombines TRBV3-1 with TRBJ2-5; D is unclear. Germline CDR1 is LGHDT and CDR2 is YNNKEL (reference sequence). The CDR3 length is 12 residues. V lost 1 base to trimming and J lost 5 bases, with 5 bases between them. CDR3 DNA sequence: TGTGCCAGCAGCCAAGGAGAGGAGACCCAGTACTTC. This translates into CASSQGEETQYF.

This clonotype was seen a few times. The CDR3, as DNA: TGTGCCAGCAAGGAAGACCCTCGGCCCCAGCATTTT. Translated: CASKEDPRPQHF. This rearrangement joins TRBV28 to TRBJ1-5; D ambiguous. V dropped 7 bases and J dropped 9 bases, with 13 bases sitting between them. The length of the CDR3 is 12 residues. CDR1 MDHEN and CDR2 SYDVKM come from the germline V gene.

This sequence joins TRBV9 and TRBJ1-1; D ambiguous. The CDR3 is 16 residues long. Germline V CDR1 and CDR2: SGDLS, YYNGEE. V was pared by 4 bases and J by 5 bases, with 21 bases between. CDR3 nucleotides: TGTGCCAGCAGCCCGCGAGAAAGAGGGAGTGGAACTGAAGCTTTCTTT. It yields the protein CASSPRERGSGTEAFF. Together with reference TRBV9 and TRBJ1-1, the CDR3 gives the full variable domain: DSGVTQTPKHLITATGQRVTLRCSPRSGDLSVYWYQQSLDQGLQFLIQYYNGEERAKGNILERFSAQQFPDLHSELNLSSLELGDSALYFCASSPRERGSGTEAFFGQGTRLTVV.

This clonotype was detected ten times or more. This sequence joins TRBV28 and TRBJ2-5; D is tentatively TRBD1 or TRBD2 (6 bases each). The germline V gene encodes CDR1 MDHEN and CDR2 SYDVKM. The CDR3 covers 14 residues. Trimming left V 6 bases short and J 2 bases short, with 13 bases between. Written as DNA, the CDR3 is TGTGCCAGCAGGGGGGGCGGGAATCAAGAGACCCAGTACTTC. Translating it yields CASRGGGNQETQYF.

The J gene is TRBJ2-2, the V gene TRBV7-9; D is ambiguous. Per germline, CDR1 SEHNR and CDR2 FQNEAQ (reference sequence). Trimming shortened V by 6 bases and J by 6 bases, and 11 bases separated the two germline ends. This CDR3 is built from 13 residues. The chain's CDR3 is CASSSLVAGELFF. The CDR3 bases are TGTGCCAGCAGTTCGTTGGTCGCCGGGGAGCTGTTTTTT.

This clonotype has at least ten counts. The chain links TRBV20-1 to TRBJ2-4; D is possibly TRBD2 (7 bases). This CDR3 contains 16 residues. CDR1 is DFQATT and CDR2 is SNEGSKA in the germline V gene (reference sequence). Trimming cost V 4 bases and J 0 bases, with 16 bases left between them. The CDR3 loop is CSAIKGGVEAKNIQYF. In nucleotides, the CDR3 is TGCAGTGCTATTAAAGGGGGGGTTGAAGCCAAAAACATTCAGTACTTC.

With regard to this clonotype: Relative to the germline gene, one junction end is altered; a read error may explain this. The genes are TRBV3-1 and TRBJ1-5; D remains ambiguous. Per germline, CDR1 LGHDT and CDR2 YNNKEL (reference sequence). This CDR3 is built from 14 residues. CDR3 sequence: CASSLEYSNRPQHF. CDR3 nucleotides: TGTGCCAGCAGCCTAGAATATAGCAATCGGCCCCAGCATTTT.

This clonotype was picked up a small number of times. V and J are TRBV5-5 and TRBJ2-5; TRBD2 agrees at 9 bases. Germline loops: CDR1 SGHKS, CDR2 YYEKEE (reference sequence). Losses at the gene ends were 4 bases for V and 1 base for J; bases not matched to a gene: 5. The CDR3 extends over 15 amino acids. CDR3 in amino acids: CASSGRAGGQETQYF. As DNA, the CDR3 is TGTGCCAGCAGCGGAAGAGCGGGAGGCCAAGAGACCCAGTACTTC.

This chain connects TRBV11-2 to TRBJ2-5; TRBD2 is a possible D gene (6 bases). From germline, CDR1 is SGHAT and CDR2 FQNNGV. Trimming left V 0 bases short and J 1 base short, with 6 bases between. The length of the CDR3 is 14 residues. The CDR3 DNA reads as TGTGCCAGCAGCTTAGAGGGGGGCCAAGAGACCCAGTACTTC. Translation gives CASSLEGGQETQYF.